These T cell receptor beta chains were read from a single sample in a study of blood T cells in healthy people across ages. TCRdb re-called the 5' RACE reads with MiXCR, one entry per CDR3 protein. The sample records hundreds of thousands of distinct CDR3 sequences, roughly 44% being singletons. Sequenced material: blood. The receptors were sampled from a man aged 55 to 69 in good health. CDR3s include the opening cysteine and the closing phenylalanine or tryptophan. D genes are given only for firm matches. Where a row states a size, it is once, few, many or the class of an expanded clone; other rows omit it.

TRBJ2-2 | TRBV29-1 | - | - | CSVDRSTGELFF | TGCAGCGTAGACCGATCCACCGGGGAGCTGTTTTTT
TRBJ2-7 | TRBV6-2/TRBV6-3 | - | - | CASSYSATGSSYEQYF | TGTGCCAGCAGTTACTCGGCGACAGGTAGCTCCTACGAGCAGTACTTC
TRBJ2-3 | TRBV30 | - | - | CAWSALIIQAFSTDTQYF | TGTGCCTGGAGTGCCCTCATCATACAGGCGTTTAGCACAGATACGCAGTATTTT
TRBJ2-7 | TRBV7-2 | - | once | CASSLDNGGTYEQYF | TGTGCCAGCAGCTTAGACAACGGAGGAACCTACGAGCAGTACTTC
TRBJ1-2 | TRBV12-3/TRBV12-4 | TRBD1 | - | CASSLEGGGYGYIF | TGCGCCAGCAGTTTAGAGGGAGGGGGCTATGGCTACATCTTC
TRBJ2-3 | TRBV12-3/TRBV12-4 | - | - | CASSSQVRTDTQYF | TGTGCCAGCAGCTCACAGGTTCGCACAGATACGCAGTATTTT
TRBJ2-3 | TRBV29-1 | - | - | CSVDSGGYHTQYF | TGCAGCGTTGATTCAGGAGGGTACCATACGCAGTATTTT
TRBJ2-7 | TRBV9 | - | few | CASSVAATGAFYEQYF | TGTGCCAGCAGCGTAGCGGCCACTGGCGCTTTCTACGAGCAGTACTTC
TRBJ2-5 | TRBV7-2 | - | - | CASSVGLGKTQYF | TGTGCCAGCAGCGTAGGCCTAGGGAAGACCCAGTACTTC
TRBJ2-7 | TRBV2 | - | - | CASRGEGAFYEQYF | TGTGCCAGCAGAGGGGAGGGGGCCTTCTACGAGCAGTACTTC
TRBJ2-5 | TRBV7-3 | TRBD2 | - | CASSPGTSGGSQYF | TGTGCCAGCAGCCCCGGGACTAGCGGGGGCTCCCAGTACTTC
TRBJ2-2 | TRBV4-1 | TRBD1 | - | CASSQNRGQDTGELFF | TGCGCCAGCAGCCAAAACAGGGGGCAGGACACCGGGGAGCTGTTTTTT
TRBJ2-3 | TRBV20-1 | - | - | CSARDRSSRGRSTDTQYF | TGCAGTGCTAGAGATCGGTCGTCGAGAGGTCGTAGCACAGATACGCAGTATTTT
TRBJ2-3 | TRBV5-1 | TRBD2 | few | CASSELAGVSTDTQYF | TGCGCCAGCAGCGAACTAGCGGGGGTGAGCACAGATACGCAGTATTTT
TRBJ1-1 | TRBV5-1 | - | few | CASRGESGEAFF | TGCGCCAGCAGGGGAGAAAGCGGTGAAGCTTTCTTT
TRBJ2-7 | TRBV7-3 | - | once | CASSFEGGPMDEQYF | TGTGCCAGCAGCTTCGAGGGGGGGCCAATGGATGAGCAGTACTTC
TRBJ2-2 | TRBV12-3/TRBV12-4 | - | few | CASSFLRNTGELFF | TGTGCCAGCAGTTTTCTCCGAAACACCGGGGAGCTGTTTTTT
TRBJ2-3 | TRBV12-3/TRBV12-4 | - | - | CASSLRRSSTDTQYF | TGTGCCAGCAGTTTACGGCGATCTAGCACAGATACGCAGTATTTT
TRBJ2-7 | TRBV4-1 | - | few | CASSPLRGRTYEQYF | TGCGCCAGCAGCCCCTTGAGAGGGCGGACCTACGAGCAGTACTTC
TRBJ2-5 | TRBV20-1 | - | - | CSARDNEQYF | TGCAGTGCTAGAGATAATGAGCAGTACTTC
TRBJ1-4 | TRBV20-1 | TRBD1 | few | CSARPAGGKLFF | TGCAGTGCTAGACCAGCAGGGGGAAAACTGTTTTTT
TRBJ1-2 | TRBV12-3/TRBV12-4 | TRBD1 | few | CASRAGGGNYGYTF | TGTGCCAGCAGGGCAGGGGGGGGTAACTATGGCTACACCTTC
TRBJ2-3 | TRBV7-9 | TRBD1 | - | CASSSAGTDTDTQYF | TGTGCCAGCAGCTCGGCAGGGACAGACACAGATACGCAGTATTTT
TRBJ2-7 | TRBV7-2 | - | - | CASSPGRYRRGEQYF | TGTGCCAGCAGCCCGGGAAGGTACAGGAGGGGCGAGCAGTACTTC
TRBJ2-5 | TRBV7-2 | TRBD2 | - | CASSTHGTSGRTQYF | TGTGCCAGCAGTACTCACGGGACTAGCGGGAGGACCCAGTACTTC
TRBJ1-2 | TRBV7-6 | - | few | CASSDRQSYGYTF | TGTGCCAGCAGCGATCGACAGTCCTATGGCTACACCTTC
TRBJ2-7 | TRBV6-1 | - | - | CTSRRDQPSTYEQYF | TGTACCAGCAGACGCGACCAGCCGTCTACCTACGAGCAGTACTTC
TRBJ2-1 | TRBV20-1 | TRBD2 | few | CSAALAGSYNEQFF | TGCAGTGCTGCACTAGCGGGGTCCTACAATGAGCAGTTCTTC
TRBJ1-2 | TRBV7-9 | - | few | CASSSRHSVYTF | TGTGCCAGCAGCTCGCGCCACTCCGTCTACACCTTC
TRBJ2-2 | TRBV6-2/TRBV6-3 | - | once | CASSYSSFSRGRNRTGELFF | TGTGCCAGCAGTTACTCAAGTTTTTCTCGGGGCAGGAACAGGACCGGGGAGCTGTTTTTT
TRBJ2-3 | TRBV2 | - | - | CASSEWAPQGLSTDTQYF | TGTGCCAGCAGTGAATGGGCTCCTCAGGGACTTAGCACAGATACGCAGTATTTT
TRBJ1-2 | TRBV10-2 | TRBD1 | - | CASTGDREYRGYTF | TGCGCCAGCACCGGGGACAGGGAGTATAGGGGCTACACCTTC
TRBJ2-1 | TRBV20-1 | - | - | CSVGVEQFF | TGCAGTGTAGGGGTTGAGCAGTTCTTC
TRBJ1-2 | TRBV20-1 | TRBD1 | - | CSTGTEYGYTF | TGCAGTACCGGGACAGAATATGGCTACACCTTC
TRBJ2-3 | TRBV28 | - | few | CASHAYSTDTQYF | TGTGCCAGCCACGCGTACAGCACAGATACGCAGTATTTT
TRBJ1-2 | TRBV5-1 | TRBD1 | few | CASTPGQGTYGYTF | TGCGCCAGCACCCCCGGACAGGGGACCTATGGCTACACCTTC
TRBJ1-4 | TRBV7-9 | - | - | CASSLAPGPVLFF | TGTGCCAGCAGCTTAGCCCCAGGGCCGGTACTGTTTTTT
TRBJ2-7 | TRBV12-3/TRBV12-4 | - | once | CASSLPETLPYEQYF | TGTGCCAGCAGTTTACCCGAGACACTCCCCTACGAGCAGTACTTC
TRBJ1-6 | TRBV7-9 | - | - | CASSSIRDSPLHF | TGTGCCAGCAGCTCAATTAGGGACTCACCCCTCCACTTT
TRBJ2-1 | TRBV4-1 | - | - | CASSQDVLNYNEQFF | TGCGCCAGCAGCCAAGATGTATTGAACTACAATGAGCAGTTCTTC
TRBJ2-7 | TRBV30 | - | - | CAWSRGGVSYEQYF | TGTGCCTGGAGCCGAGGGGGAGTGAGCTACGAGCAGTACTTC
TRBJ2-4 | TRBV7-9 | - | - | CASSLTSTGLAKNIQYF | TGTGCCAGCAGCCTAACTTCGACAGGCCTAGCCAAAAACATTCAGTACTTC
TRBJ1-5 | TRBV20-1 | - | few | CSARRLSTDSNQPQHF | TGCAGTGCTAGGAGACTTTCTACAGATAGCAATCAGCCCCAGCATTTT
TRBJ2-7 | TRBV10-3 | - | - | CAISESRDNDEQYF | TGTGCCATCAGTGAGTCACGGGACAACGACGAGCAGTACTTC
TRBJ1-5 | TRBV5-6 | - | - | CASSFQGTAAGQPQHF | TGTGCCAGCAGCTTCCAAGGGACGGCGGCAGGGCAGCCCCAGCATTTT
TRBJ1-2 | TRBV6-5 | - | few | CASSYSTDPDYGYTF | TGTGCCAGCAGTTACTCGACAGACCCCGACTATGGCTACACCTTC
TRBJ1-3 | TRBV5-6 | - | - | CASSLLDRTSGNTIYF | TGTGCCAGCAGCTTACTTGACAGAACCTCTGGAAACACCATATATTTT
TRBJ2-1 | TRBV7-2 | - | - | CASRSRGGPYNEQFF | TGTGCCAGCAGGTCTCGCGGGGGCCCCTACAATGAGCAGTTCTTC
TRBJ2-5 | TRBV4-1 | - | - | CASRLYTSQETQYF | TGCGCCAGCAGACTTTATACAAGCCAAGAGACCCAGTACTTC
TRBJ2-6 | TRBV29-1 | TRBD2 | - | CSVGGGAGANVLTF | TGCAGCGTTGGCGGGGGGGCCGGGGCCAACGTCCTGACTTTC